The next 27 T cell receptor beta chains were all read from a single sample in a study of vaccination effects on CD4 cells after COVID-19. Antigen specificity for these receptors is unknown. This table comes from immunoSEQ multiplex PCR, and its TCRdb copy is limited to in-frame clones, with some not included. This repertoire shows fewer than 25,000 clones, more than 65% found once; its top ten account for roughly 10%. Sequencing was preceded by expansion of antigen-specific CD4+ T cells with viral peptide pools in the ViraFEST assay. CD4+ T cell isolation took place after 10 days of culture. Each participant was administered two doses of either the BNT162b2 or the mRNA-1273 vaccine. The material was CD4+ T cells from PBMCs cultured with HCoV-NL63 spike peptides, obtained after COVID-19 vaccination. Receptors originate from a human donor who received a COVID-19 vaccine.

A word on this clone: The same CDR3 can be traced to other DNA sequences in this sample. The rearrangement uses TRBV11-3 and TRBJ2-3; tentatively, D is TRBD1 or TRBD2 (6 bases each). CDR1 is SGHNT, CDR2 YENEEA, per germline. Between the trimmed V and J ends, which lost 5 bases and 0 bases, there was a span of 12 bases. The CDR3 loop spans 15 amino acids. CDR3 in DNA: TGTGCCAGCAGCCTGGGGGGCCTTAGCACAGATACGCAGTATTTT. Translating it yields CASSLGGLSTDTQYF.

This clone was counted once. CDR3 region: CASTNPVAQGASYEQYF. CDR3 in DNA: TGTGCCAGCACCAACCCGGTGGCACAGGGGGCGTCGTACGAGCAGTACTTC. The V call is TRBV11-3, the J call TRBJ2-7; TRBD1 aligns across 9 bases. Per the germline V gene, CDR1 is SGHNT and CDR2 is YENEEA. The junction had 17 bases not matched to a gene; V was cut back by 7 bases and J by 4 bases. The CDR3 extends over 17 amino acids.

The CDR3 region has the DNA TGCGCCAGCAGCCCCAGTGGCCCTGACCAAAGGTCCTATAATTCACCCCTCCACTTT. Its protein is CASSPSGPDQRSYNSPLHF. V is TRBV5-1 and J is TRBJ1-6; D gene ambiguous. This CDR3 is built from 19 residues. Trimming cost V 4 bases and J 1 base, with 21 bases left between them. CDR1 is SGHRS and CDR2 is YFSETQ in the germline V gene.

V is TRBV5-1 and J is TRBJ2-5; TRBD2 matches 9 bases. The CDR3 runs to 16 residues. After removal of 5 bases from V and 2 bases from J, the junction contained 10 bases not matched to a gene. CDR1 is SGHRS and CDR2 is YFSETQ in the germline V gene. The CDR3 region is CASSLNSGGPQETQYF. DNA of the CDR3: TGCGCCAGCAGTCTAAATAGCGGGGGACCACAAGAGACCCAGTACTTC.

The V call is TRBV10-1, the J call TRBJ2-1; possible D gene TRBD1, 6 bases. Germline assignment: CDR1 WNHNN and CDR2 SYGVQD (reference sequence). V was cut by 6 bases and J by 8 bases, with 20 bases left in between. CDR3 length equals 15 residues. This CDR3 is CASSRTGQSPDEQFF. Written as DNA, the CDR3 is TGCGCCAGCAGCAGAACAGGGCAAAGTCCGGATGAGCAGTTCTTC.

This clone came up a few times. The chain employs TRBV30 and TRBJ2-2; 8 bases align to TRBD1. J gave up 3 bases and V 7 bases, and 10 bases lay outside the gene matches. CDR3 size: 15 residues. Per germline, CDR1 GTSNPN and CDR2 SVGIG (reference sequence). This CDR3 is CAFGHRTGHTGELFF. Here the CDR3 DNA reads TGTGCCTTCGGACATCGGACAGGGCACACCGGGGAGCTGTTTTTT.

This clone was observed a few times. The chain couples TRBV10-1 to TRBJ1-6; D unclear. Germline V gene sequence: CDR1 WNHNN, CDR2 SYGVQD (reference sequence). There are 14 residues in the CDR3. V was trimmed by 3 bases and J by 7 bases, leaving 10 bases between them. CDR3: CASSEASRNSPLHF. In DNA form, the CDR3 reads TGCGCCAGCAGTGAAGCGTCGAGGAATTCACCCCTCCACTTT.

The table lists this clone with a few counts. The CDR3 DNA follows: TGTGCCAGCAGACCACGACCGGACCCAGCCTACGAGCAGTACTTC. This sequence encodes CASRPRPDPAYEQYF. This rearrangement joins TRBV6-5 to TRBJ2-7; D not resolved. Deletions cut 6 bases from V and 2 bases from J, with 17 bases between. The CDR3 is 15 residues long. Germline values: CDR1 MNHEY, CDR2 SVGAGI.

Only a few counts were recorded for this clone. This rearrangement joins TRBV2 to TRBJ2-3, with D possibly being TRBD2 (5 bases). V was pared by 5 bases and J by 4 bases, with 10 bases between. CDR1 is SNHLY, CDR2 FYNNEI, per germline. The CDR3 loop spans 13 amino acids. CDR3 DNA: TGTGCCAGCAGTAAAGAACTAGCAGATACGCAGTATTTT. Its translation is CASSKELADTQYF.

The CDR3 nucleotides read TGCGCCAGCCAGGGGGGGGCAGGGCTGTACGAGCAGTACTTC. It is translated as CASQGGAGLYEQYF. The chain is built from TRBV4-1 and TRBJ2-7, with D perhaps given as TRBD1 or TRBD2 (7 bases each). Trimming took off 8 bases at V and 4 bases at J, with 18 bases between the two ends. Germline V gene lookup returns CDR1 MGHRA and CDR2 YSYEKL. This CDR3 is built from 14 residues.

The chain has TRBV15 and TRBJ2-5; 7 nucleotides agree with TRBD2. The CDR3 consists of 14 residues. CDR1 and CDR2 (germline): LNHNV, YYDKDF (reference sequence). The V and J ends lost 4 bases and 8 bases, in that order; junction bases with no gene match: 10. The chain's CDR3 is CATSNRGGGETQYF. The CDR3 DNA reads TGTGCCACCAGCAATCGCGGGGGAGGGGAAACCCAGTACTTC.

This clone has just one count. CDR3 protein: CATSRDADQPQHF. For the CDR3, the DNA is TGTGCCACCAGCAGAGATGCGGATCAGCCCCAGCATTTT. This chain links TRBV15 with TRBJ1-5; D remains unclear. This CDR3 spans 13 amino acids. CDR1 is LNHNV and CDR2 is YYDKDF in the germline V gene (reference sequence). Between the trimmed V and J ends, which lost 0 bases and 5 bases, there was a span of 5 bases.

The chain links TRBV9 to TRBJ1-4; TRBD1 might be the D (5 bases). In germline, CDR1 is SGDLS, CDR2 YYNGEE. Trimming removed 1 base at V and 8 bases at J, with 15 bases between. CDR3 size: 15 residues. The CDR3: CASSVSGSDGEKLFF. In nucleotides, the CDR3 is TGTGCCAGCAGCGTATCAGGGTCGGACGGGGAAAAACTGTTTTTT.

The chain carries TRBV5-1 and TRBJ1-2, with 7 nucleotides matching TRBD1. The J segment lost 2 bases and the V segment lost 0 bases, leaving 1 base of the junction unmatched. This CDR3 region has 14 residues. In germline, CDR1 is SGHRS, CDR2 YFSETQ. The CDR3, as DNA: TGCGCCAGCAGCTTGGCGGGACAGAACTATGGCTACACCTTC. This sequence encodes CASSLAGQNYGYTF.

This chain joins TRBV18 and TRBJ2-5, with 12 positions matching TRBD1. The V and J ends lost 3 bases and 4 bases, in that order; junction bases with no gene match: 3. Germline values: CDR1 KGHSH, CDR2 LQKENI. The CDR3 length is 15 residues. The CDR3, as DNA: TGTGCCAGCTCACCGGGGACAGGGGGCGGAGAGACCCAGTACTTC. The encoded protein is CASSPGTGGGETQYF.

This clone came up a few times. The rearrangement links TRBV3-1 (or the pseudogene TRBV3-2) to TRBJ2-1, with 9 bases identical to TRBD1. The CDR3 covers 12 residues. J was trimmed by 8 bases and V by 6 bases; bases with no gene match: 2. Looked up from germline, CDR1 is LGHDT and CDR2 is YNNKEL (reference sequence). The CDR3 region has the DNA TGTGCCAGCAGGAGACAGGGGGATGAGCAGTTCTTC. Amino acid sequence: CASRRQGDEQFF.

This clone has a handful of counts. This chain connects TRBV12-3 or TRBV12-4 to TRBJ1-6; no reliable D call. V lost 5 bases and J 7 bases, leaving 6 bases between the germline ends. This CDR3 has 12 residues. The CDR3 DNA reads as TGTGCCAGCAGTCTCAGGAATTCACCCCTCCACTTT. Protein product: CASSLRNSPLHF.

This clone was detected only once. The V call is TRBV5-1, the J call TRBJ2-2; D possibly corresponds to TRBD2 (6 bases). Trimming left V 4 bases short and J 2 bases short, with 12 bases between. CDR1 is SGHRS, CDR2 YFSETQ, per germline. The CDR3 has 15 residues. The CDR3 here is CASSRDFTNTGELFF. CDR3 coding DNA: TGCGCCAGCAGCCGGGACTTCACTAACACCGGGGAGCTGTTTTTT. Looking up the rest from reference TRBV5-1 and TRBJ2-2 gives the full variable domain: KAGVTQTPRYLIKTRGQQVTLSCSPISGHRSVSWYQQTPGQGLQFLFEYFSETQRNKGNFPGRFSGRQFSNSRSEMNVSTLELGDSALYLCASSRDFTNTGELFFGEGSRLTVL.

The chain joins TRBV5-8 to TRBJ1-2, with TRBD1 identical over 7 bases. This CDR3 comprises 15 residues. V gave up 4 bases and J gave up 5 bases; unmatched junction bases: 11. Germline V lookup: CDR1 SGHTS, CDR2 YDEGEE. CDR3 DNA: TGTGCCAGCAGCGGGGGAGACCGGGACAGTTATGGCTACACCTTC. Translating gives CASSGGDRDSYGYTF.

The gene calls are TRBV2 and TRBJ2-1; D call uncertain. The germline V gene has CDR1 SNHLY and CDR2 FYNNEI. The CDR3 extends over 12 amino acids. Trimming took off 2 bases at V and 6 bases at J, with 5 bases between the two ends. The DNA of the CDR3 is TGTGCCAGCAGTGAACTGTTCAATGAGCAGTTCTTC. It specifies CASSELFNEQFF.

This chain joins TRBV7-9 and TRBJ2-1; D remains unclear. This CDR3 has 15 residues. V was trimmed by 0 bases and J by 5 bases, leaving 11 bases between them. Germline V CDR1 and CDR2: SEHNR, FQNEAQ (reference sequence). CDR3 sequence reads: CASSLALGFHNEQFF. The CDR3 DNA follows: TGTGCCAGCAGCTTAGCGCTGGGGTTCCACAATGAGCAGTTCTTC. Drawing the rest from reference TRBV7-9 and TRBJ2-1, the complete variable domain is DTGVSQNPRHKITKRGQNVTFRCDPISEHNRLYWYRQTLGQGPEFLTYFQNEAQLEKSRLLSDRFSAERPKGSFSTLEIQRTEQGDSAMYLCASSLALGFHNEQFFGPGTRLTVL.

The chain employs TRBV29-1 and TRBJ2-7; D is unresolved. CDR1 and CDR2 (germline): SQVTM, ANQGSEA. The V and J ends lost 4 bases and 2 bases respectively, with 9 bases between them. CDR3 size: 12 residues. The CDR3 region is CSVGRQAYEQYF. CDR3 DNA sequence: TGCAGCGTTGGGCGGCAGGCCTACGAGCAGTACTTC.

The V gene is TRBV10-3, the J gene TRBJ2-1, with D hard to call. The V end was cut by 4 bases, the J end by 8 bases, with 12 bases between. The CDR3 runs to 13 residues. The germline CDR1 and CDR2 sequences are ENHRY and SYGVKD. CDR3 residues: CAISGNRAHEQFF. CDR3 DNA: TGTGCCATCAGTGGGAATAGAGCCCATGAGCAGTTCTTC.

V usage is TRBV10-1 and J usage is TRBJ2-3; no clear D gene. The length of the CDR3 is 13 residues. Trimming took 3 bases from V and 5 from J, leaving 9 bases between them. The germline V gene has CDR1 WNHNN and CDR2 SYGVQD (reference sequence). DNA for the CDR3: TGCGCCAGCAGTGAACAGCCGGTAGATACGCAGTATTTT. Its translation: CASSEQPVDTQYF.

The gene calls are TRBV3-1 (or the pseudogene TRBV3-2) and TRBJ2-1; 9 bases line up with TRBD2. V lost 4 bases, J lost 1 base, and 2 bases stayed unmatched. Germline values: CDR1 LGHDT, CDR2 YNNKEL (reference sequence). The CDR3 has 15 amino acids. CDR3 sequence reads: CASSRTSGSYNEQFF. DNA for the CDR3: TGTGCCAGCAGCCGAACTAGCGGGTCCTACAATGAGCAGTTCTTC.

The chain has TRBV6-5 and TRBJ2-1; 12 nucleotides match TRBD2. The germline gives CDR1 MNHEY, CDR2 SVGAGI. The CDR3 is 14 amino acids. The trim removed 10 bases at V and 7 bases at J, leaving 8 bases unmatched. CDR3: CATASGGALNEQFF. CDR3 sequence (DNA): TGTGCCACCGCTAGCGGGGGGGCCTTAAATGAGCAGTTCTTC.

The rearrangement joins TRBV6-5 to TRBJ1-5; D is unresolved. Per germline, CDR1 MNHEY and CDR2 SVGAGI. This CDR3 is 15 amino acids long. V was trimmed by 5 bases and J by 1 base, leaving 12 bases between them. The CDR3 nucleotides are TGTGCCAGCAGTCGAGACTATGGAAGCAATCAGCCCCAGCATTTT. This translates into CASSRDYGSNQPQHF.